The 25 T cell receptor beta chains below all came from one sample that was sequenced in a study of response to subunit inactivated influenza vaccine. Each CDR3 protein gets one entry after TCRdb re-called the RT-PCR reads with MiXCR. The repertoire holds around 480,000 distinct CDR3 sequences, 11% seen once, with approximately 12% in the top ten. The specimen comprised PBMCs from blood, sampled more than 35 days after vaccination. The receptors stem from a man between 50 and 59 years old who received an inactivated influenza vaccine.

A word on this clonotype: One end of the junction is discordant with germline, which a read error may explain. This chain uses TRBV18 with TRBJ1-2; D may be TRBD1 (5 bases). The germline CDR1 and CDR2 sequences are KGHSH and LQKENI. This CDR3 is built from 15 residues. The CDR3 DNA reads TGTGCCAGCCCACCTAACGGGGGGACTCGGTATGGCTACACCTTC. Its protein product is CASPPNGGTRYGYTF.

The chain combines TRBV3-1 with TRBJ1-6; 7 nucleotides agree with TRBD1. CDR3 length: 13 amino acids. Germline loops: CDR1 LGHDT, CDR2 YNNKEL (reference sequence). The V and J ends lost 6 bases and 6 bases, in that order; junction bases with no gene match: 2. For the CDR3, the DNA is TGTGCCAGCAGGCGGGACAGTAATTCACCCCTCCACTTT. It yields the protein CASRRDSNSPLHF.

This chain links TRBV20-1 with TRBJ2-3; D not resolved. V lost 3 bases and J lost 0, with 7 bases in between. CDR3 length equals 13 residues. Germline values: CDR1 DFQATT, CDR2 SNEGSKA (reference sequence). The CDR3 DNA sequence: TGCAGTGCTAGCGGAACTAGCACAGATACGCAGTATTTT. It translates to CSASGTSTDTQYF.

This clonotype was detected only a few times. The V gene is TRBV28, the J gene TRBJ2-7, with TRBD1 matching 12 bases. Germline V CDR1 and CDR2: MDHEN, SYDVKM. The CDR3 is made up of 16 amino acids. V shed 4 bases, J shed 2 bases, and the junction held 6 bases outside the gene matches. The CDR3 nucleotides read TGTGCCAGCAGTTCTCCGGGACAGGGGGCTCCCTACGAGCAGTACTTC. Amino acid sequence: CASSSPGQGAPYEQYF.

In its sample, this clonotype was seen a few times. At one end, the junction sequence differs from germline, possibly due to a read error. The chain employs TRBV7-9 and TRBJ2-1; TRBD2 is a possible D gene (6 bases). Germline CDR1 SEHNR, CDR2 FQNEAQ (reference sequence). The CDR3 totals 14 residues. The CDR3 coding sequence is TGTGCCAGCACCTTAGCGGCAATCTACAATGAGCAGTTCTTC. This translates into CASTLAAIYNEQFF.

This clonotype has just one count. The rearrangement uses TRBV5-6 and TRBJ1-5; D unclear. Trimming took off 2 bases at V and 0 bases at J, with 9 bases between the two ends. The germline V gene encodes CDR1 SGHDT and CDR2 YYEEEE. The length of the CDR3 is 15 residues. The DNA of the CDR3 is TGTGCCAGCAGCTTAAGGCCCAATAGCAATCAGCCCCAGCATTTT. It specifies CASSLRPNSNQPQHF.

The rearrangement links TRBV4-2 to TRBJ2-4; possible D gene TRBD1, 6 bases. This CDR3 has 15 amino acids. Trimming cost V 1 base and J 0 bases, with 7 bases left between them. From germline, CDR1 is LGHNA and CDR2 YNFKEQ. Here the CDR3 reads CASSQGTEAKNIQYF. Written as DNA, the CDR3 is TGTGCCAGCAGCCAAGGGACAGAAGCCAAAAACATTCAGTACTTC.

The sample holds a few counts of this clonotype. The genes are TRBV7-2 and TRBJ2-3; D possibly uses TRBD1 or TRBD2 (5 bases each). The V end lost 4 bases, the J end lost 2 bases, and 10 bases lay between the germline ends. This CDR3 comprises 14 residues. The V gene's germline CDR1 is SGHTA and CDR2 FQGNSA. DNA of the CDR3: TGTGCCAGCAGCTACGGGACGCTCACAGATACGCAGTATTTT. This sequence encodes CASSYGTLTDTQYF.

The gene calls are TRBV7-8 and TRBJ2-2; D gene ambiguous. Germline values: CDR1 SGHVS, CDR2 FQNEAQ. The CDR3 runs to 16 residues. Trimming pared 4 bases from V and 1 base from J, leaving 13 bases between. CDR3 in amino acids: CASSSRASGNTGELFF. CDR3 DNA sequence: TGTGCCAGCAGCTCCCGGGCGAGTGGGAACACCGGGGAGCTGTTTTTT.

This clonotype was observed a handful of times. The genes are TRBV12-3 or TRBV12-4 and TRBJ2-7; the match to TRBD2 covers 9 bases. The CDR3 has 13 amino acids. V gave up 4 bases and J gave up 6 bases; unmatched junction bases: 4. The CDR3 is CASSYAGGLEQYF. CDR3 in DNA: TGTGCCAGCAGTTATGCGGGAGGGCTCGAGCAGTACTTC.

The chain couples TRBV6-2 or TRBV6-3 to TRBJ2-2; 7 bases match TRBD2. Germline-derived CDR1 and CDR2 are MNHEY and SVGEGT. CDR3 length equals 14 residues. With 8 bases clipped from V and 4 bases from J, the junction kept 7 bases outside the gene matches. The CDR3 is CASFRRGITGELFF. CDR3 nucleotide sequence: TGTGCCAGCTTCCGGCGGGGGATCACCGGGGAGCTGTTTTTT.

The chain has TRBV6-1 and TRBJ1-5; TRBD1 is a possible D gene (5 bases). Germline V CDR1 and CDR2: MNHNS, SASEGT. The CDR3 consists of 13 residues. V was pared by 4 bases and J by 7 bases, with 11 bases between. The CDR3 sequence: CASSVLGEQPQHF. The DNA for the CDR3 is TGTGCCAGCAGTGTTCTAGGGGAACAGCCCCAGCATTTT.

The sample holds a few counts of this clonotype. The gene calls are TRBV20-1 and TRBJ2-5, with 11 bases identical to TRBD2. V was pared by 3 bases and J by 5 bases, with 2 bases of the junction left unmatched. The CDR3 contains 13 residues. Germline V gene sequence: CDR1 DFQATT, CDR2 SNEGSKA (reference sequence). CDR3 region: CSARTSGVETQYF. In DNA, the CDR3 is TGCAGTGCTAGGACTAGCGGGGTCGAGACCCAGTACTTC.

This chain joins TRBV18 and TRBJ2-7; TRBD1 aligns across 7 bases. V shed 5 bases and J 6 bases; nucleotides not matched to a gene: 7. Per germline, CDR1 KGHSH and CDR2 LQKENI. The CDR3 covers 13 residues. The CDR3 sequence: CASSSGAGGEQYF. CDR3 coding DNA: TGTGCCAGCTCATCCGGAGCAGGGGGCGAGCAGTACTTC.

The J gene is TRBJ1-5, the V gene TRBV5-6; unclear D gene. CDR1 and CDR2 from the germline V gene are SGHDT and YYEEEE. V shed 2 bases and J shed 3 bases, with 9 bases lying between them. This CDR3 spans 14 amino acids. CDR3 DNA: TGTGCCAGCAGCTTACGAGGGAACAATCAGCCCCAGCATTTT. Amino acids: CASSLRGNNQPQHF. The entire variable domain, with the rest obtained from reference TRBV5-6 and TRBJ1-5, is as follows: DAGVTQSPTHLIKTRGQQVTLRCSPKSGHDTVSWYQQALGQGPQFIFQYYEEEERQRGNFPDRFSGHQFPNYSSELNVNALLLGDSALYLCASSLRGNNQPQHFGDGTRLSIL.

This chain connects TRBV20-1 to TRBJ1-4; 9 bases align to TRBD1. The length of the CDR3 is 14 residues. Trimming at V came to 6 bases and at J to 6 bases, leaving 8 bases not matched to a gene. Germline assignment: CDR1 DFQATT and CDR2 SNEGSKA (reference sequence). The CDR3 loop reads CSAGGGTGHEKLFF. The CDR3 nucleotides are TGCAGTGCCGGAGGGGGGACAGGGCATGAAAAACTGTTTTTT.

This clonotype came up many times. This sequence joins TRBV5-1 and TRBJ2-5; TRBD2 matches at 14 bases. The trim removed 2 bases at V and 4 bases at J, leaving 7 bases unmatched. This CDR3 has 17 residues. The V gene's germline CDR1 is SGHRS and CDR2 YFSETQ. CDR3 sequence: CASSLMGLAGEAETQYF. For the CDR3, the DNA is TGCGCCAGCAGCTTAATGGGACTAGCGGGAGAAGCAGAGACCCAGTACTTC.

The table lists this clonotype with many counts. The V and J genes are TRBV5-1 and TRBJ1-4, with 8 bases lining up with TRBD1. The length of the CDR3 is 14 residues. Germline V gene lookup returns CDR1 SGHRS and CDR2 YFSETQ. V shed 4 bases and J 4 bases; nucleotides not matched to a gene: 3. CDR3 coding DNA: TGCGCCAGCAGCAAAGGACAGGGTAATGAAAAACTGTTTTTT. Amino acids: CASSKGQGNEKLFF.

This chain joins TRBV5-1 and TRBJ2-6; D possibly corresponds to TRBD1 (5 bases). This CDR3 is 15 amino acids long. V was trimmed by 4 bases and J by 2 bases, leaving 10 bases between them. Germline assignment: CDR1 SGHRS and CDR2 YFSETQ. This CDR3 reads CASSTPGTGANVLTF. The CDR3, as DNA: TGCGCCAGCAGCACACCAGGGACTGGGGCCAACGTCCTGACTTTC.

The chain carries TRBV7-9 and TRBJ2-1, with 13 positions matching TRBD2. Germline CDR1 and CDR2: SEHNR and FQNEAQ (reference sequence). The trim removed 8 bases at V and 3 bases at J, leaving 10 bases unmatched. CDR3 length equals 17 residues. The CDR3: CASGRLAGGLLYNEQFF. The CDR3 DNA reads TGTGCCAGCGGCCGACTAGCGGGAGGCCTCCTCTACAATGAGCAGTTCTTC.

This chain links TRBV29-1 with TRBJ1-3, with 8 bases matching TRBD1. The V and J ends lost 6 bases and 0 bases, in that order; junction bases with no gene match: 4. The germline gives CDR1 SQVTM, CDR2 ANQGSEA. The length of the CDR3 is 14 residues. CDR3 sequence (DNA): TGCAGCGTCAGACAGGGGAACTCTGGAAACACCATATATTTT. Protein sequence: CSVRQGNSGNTIYF.

Turning to this clonotype: Since a much larger clone is just one base distant, this may be a read error. CDR3 DNA sequence: TGCGCCAGCAGCCAACCGGACAGGGGTTTTACGCACTATTTT. This translates into CASSQPDRGFTHYF. The V call is TRBV4-1, the J call TRBJ2-3, with 9 bases aligning to TRBD1. Germline V gives CDR1 MGHRA, CDR2 YSYEKL. The CDR3 contains 14 residues.

This clonotype was seen at least ten times. This chain uses TRBV6-5 with TRBJ2-7, with a tentative D call TRBD2 (6 bases). Germline V gene sequence: CDR1 MNHEY, CDR2 SVGAGI. This CDR3 has 12 amino acids. Trimming cost V 8 bases and J 3 bases, with 11 bases left between them. CDR3 DNA: TGTGCCAGCCGGAGGGCTGGCTACGAGCAGTACTTC. Residues: CASRRAGYEQYF.

The J gene is TRBJ2-1, the V gene TRBV6-5; 9 bases map to TRBD2. This CDR3 has 14 amino acids. Trimming took 6 bases from V and 12 from J; bases not matched to a gene: 12. The germline V gene has CDR1 MNHEY and CDR2 SVGAGI. CDR3 residues: CASSLLAGAVRQFF. The CDR3 bases are TGTGCCAGCAGCTTATTAGCGGGAGCGGTCCGGCAGTTCTTC.

This clonotype was seen more than once but under ten times. The rearrangement joins TRBV20-1 to TRBJ2-5; a possible D gene is TRBD2 (5 bases). The germline gives CDR1 DFQATT, CDR2 SNEGSKA (reference sequence). Between the trimmed V and J ends, which lost 0 bases and 1 base, there was a span of 12 bases. The length of the CDR3 is 15 residues. The CDR3 bases are TGCAGTGCTAGAGATGGACGGGGTGTCCAAGAGACCCAGTACTTC. Its protein product is CSARDGRGVQETQYF.